The 16 T cell receptor beta chains below all came from one sample that was sequenced in a study of PD-1 blockade in classical Hodgkin lymphoma (dated by TCRdb to the early 2020s). The time point label of this sample denotes: cycle 2 day 1 (C2D1) of nivolumab. Every trial patient had relapsed after autologous stem cell transplantation, and cohorts A, B and C differed in prior brentuximab vedotin exposure. Libraries were constructed by the immunoSEQ multiplex PCR assay. Not all clones reach the TCRdb copy of this immuneACCESS table, which keeps in-frame sequences only. Checked studies attribute under half of the gap to unresolved V genes and leave the rest unexplained. Here the sample has 100,000 to 130,000 clones; roughly nine tenths occur a single time. The ten most abundant clones make up just under 20% of the sample. The starting material was peripheral blood mononuclear cells (PBMCs), obtained before the second cycle of nivolumab. The receptors were gathered from a human donor with classical Hodgkin lymphoma.

CDR3 loop: CASSKRTATANTGELFF. CDR3 nucleotide sequence: TGTGCCAGCAGTAAAAGGACTGCAACTGCGAACACCGGGGAGCTGTTTTTT. V is TRBV27 and J is TRBJ2-2; tentatively, D is TRBD2 (5 bases). Germline V gene data show CDR1 as MNHEY and CDR2 as SMNVEV (reference sequence). The CDR3 covers 17 residues. With 5 bases removed from V and 0 bases from J, the gap between germline ends came to 16 bases.

This clone was seen just once. The V call is TRBV10-1, the J call TRBJ1-4, with a possible D match to TRBD1 (5 bases). The CDR3 is 14 residues long. V was pared by 6 bases and J by 6 bases, with 14 bases between. Germline V gene sequence: CDR1 WNHNN, CDR2 SYGVQD (reference sequence). CDR3 loop: CASSRGGTDEKLFF. The CDR3 DNA reads as TGCGCCAGCAGCCGGGGCGGTACGGATGAAAAACTGTTTTTT.

CDR3 coding DNA: TGTGCCAGCAGGGGTTTAAACAGGGTAGGGAGTGAGCAGTTCTTC. As protein: CASRGLNRVGSEQFF. The chain couples TRBV14 to TRBJ2-1; the D gene is possibly TRBD1 (6 bases). Trimming took 6 bases from V and 9 from J, leaving 21 bases between them. Germline CDR1 reads SGHDN; CDR2 reads FVKESK. The CDR3 covers 15 residues.

J is TRBJ2-1 and V is TRBV9, with 10 bases that match TRBD1. This CDR3 has 15 amino acids. Germline trimming cut 0 bases from V and 4 bases from J; bases unmatched to any gene: 1. Germline CDR1 is SGDLS and CDR2 is YYNGEE. CDR3 residues: CASSVGQGAYNEQFF. In DNA, the CDR3 is TGTGCCAGCAGCGTAGGACAGGGGGCGTACAATGAGCAGTTCTTC. Together with reference TRBV9 and TRBJ2-1, the CDR3 gives the full variable domain: DSGVTQTPKHLITATGQRVTLRCSPRSGDLSVYWYQQSLDQGLQFLIQYYNGEERAKGNILERFSAQQFPDLHSELNLSSLELGDSALYFCASSVGQGAYNEQFFGPGTRLTVL.

CDR3 sequence (DNA): TGTGCCAGCTCCTGGGGGGGCAGGGAAAAACTGTTTTTT. Its translation: CASSWGGREKLFF. The J gene is TRBJ1-4, the V gene TRBV28, with D possibly matching TRBD1 (6 bases). The V end was cut by 8 bases, the J end by 8 bases, with 15 bases between. The CDR3 sequence is 13 residues long. The V gene's germline CDR1 is MDHEN and CDR2 SYDVKM.

This clone was counted a few times. The rearrangement uses TRBV4-1 and TRBJ1-5; no definite D call. V was cut by 0 bases and J by 6 bases, with 9 bases left in between. This CDR3 has 14 residues. Germline CDR1 MGHRA, CDR2 YSYEKL. The chain's CDR3 is CASSQDSASQPQHF. Here the CDR3 DNA reads TGCGCCAGCAGCCAAGATAGCGCGAGTCAGCCCCAGCATTTT.

Details on this clone: A junction boundary mismatches the germline segment, possibly from a read error. V usage is TRBV7-7 and J usage is TRBJ2-5; D unresolved. CDR3 length equals 14 residues. The germline V gene encodes CDR1 SSHAT and CDR2 FNYEAQ (reference sequence). In DNA form, the CDR3 reads TGTGCTAGCAGCTTAGGATCGCAGCAAGAGACCCAGTACTTC. As protein: CASSLGSQQETQYF.

The chain combines TRBV11-2 with TRBJ2-1, with D tentatively TRBD2 (5 bases). The CDR3 sequence is 11 residues long. Germline CDR1 reads SGHAT; CDR2 reads FQNNGV. The germline V and J ends were trimmed by 5 bases and 10 bases, with 9 bases remaining between them. The CDR3 region has the DNA TGTGCCAGCAGCCCAAAGCGGGAGCAGTTCTTC. Protein: CASSPKREQFF.

V and J are TRBV4-1 and TRBJ1-4; D is uncertain. Germline V lookup: CDR1 MGHRA, CDR2 YSYEKL. Trimming took 3 bases from V and 7 from J, leaving 6 bases between them. This CDR3 comprises 12 residues. CDR3 nucleotide sequence: TGCGCCAGCAGCCAGGCCCCTGAAAAACTGTTTTTT. It translates to CASSQAPEKLFF.

The CDR3, as DNA: TGTGCCAGCAGTTTAAGCGGGCTTACAGATACGCAGTATTTT. Its translation is CASSLSGLTDTQYF. The chain links TRBV28 to TRBJ2-3, with TRBD2 as a possible D gene (6 bases). From germline, CDR1 is MDHEN and CDR2 SYDVKM. The V end lost 2 bases, the J end lost 3 bases, and 9 bases lay between the germline ends. The CDR3 length is 14 residues.

The chain couples TRBV5-1 to TRBJ2-3; D remains unclear. The germline V and J ends were trimmed by 4 bases and 1 base, with 13 bases remaining between them. The CDR3 totals 15 residues. CDR1 and CDR2 from the germline V gene are SGHRS and YFSETQ. The CDR3 DNA follows: TGCGCCAGCAGCCCCCCGTTCTGGGGCACAGATACGCAGTATTTT. Its translation is CASSPPFWGTDTQYF.

V is TRBV7-2 and J is TRBJ2-3; 9 bases fit TRBD2. The CDR3 consists of 15 residues. Germline lookup yields CDR1 SGHTA and CDR2 FQGNSA. Losses at the gene ends were 10 bases for V and 0 bases for J; bases not matched to a gene: 8. CDR3 sequence: CATRSGGPSTDTQYF. The CDR3 DNA follows: TGTGCCACGAGAAGCGGGGGGCCTAGCACAGATACGCAGTATTTT.

The rearrangement links TRBV14 to TRBJ2-2, with 12 bases that match TRBD2. The germline V gene has CDR1 SGHDN and CDR2 FVKESK. With 1 base clipped from V and 3 bases from J, the junction kept 3 bases outside the gene matches. This CDR3 is built from 17 residues. The DNA of the CDR3 is TGTGCCAGCAGCCAAGCTCGACTAGCGGGAGACACCGGGGAGCTGTTTTTT. Amino acids: CASSQARLAGDTGELFF.

The rearrangement joins TRBV14 to TRBJ1-3; D not certain. V was trimmed by 4 bases and J by 2 bases, leaving 9 bases between them. The CDR3 extends over 14 amino acids. In germline, CDR1 is SGHDN, CDR2 FVKESK. CDR3 amino acids: CASSLNTAGNTIYF. DNA of the CDR3: TGTGCCAGCAGCCTAAATACAGCTGGAAACACCATATATTTT.

The chain couples TRBV10-1 to TRBJ2-2; TRBD1 matches 10 bases. Germline V gives CDR1 WNHNN, CDR2 SYGVQD (reference sequence). J was trimmed by 5 bases and V by 5 bases; bases with no gene match: 11. The CDR3 is 17 residues long. The CDR3 DNA follows: TGCGCCAGCAGTCGACAGGGGGCCGGTTCGGGGACCGGGGAGCTGTTTTTT. Translation: CASSRQGAGSGTGELFF.

The chain recombines TRBV5-1 with TRBJ2-1; 8 bases line up with TRBD1. V lost 4 bases to trimming and J lost 4 bases; unmatched junction nucleotides: 7. This CDR3 region has 15 residues. Germline assignment: CDR1 SGHRS and CDR2 YFSETQ. Here the CDR3 reads CASSPYWTGYNEQFF. DNA for the CDR3: TGCGCCAGCAGCCCCTACTGGACAGGGTACAATGAGCAGTTCTTC.